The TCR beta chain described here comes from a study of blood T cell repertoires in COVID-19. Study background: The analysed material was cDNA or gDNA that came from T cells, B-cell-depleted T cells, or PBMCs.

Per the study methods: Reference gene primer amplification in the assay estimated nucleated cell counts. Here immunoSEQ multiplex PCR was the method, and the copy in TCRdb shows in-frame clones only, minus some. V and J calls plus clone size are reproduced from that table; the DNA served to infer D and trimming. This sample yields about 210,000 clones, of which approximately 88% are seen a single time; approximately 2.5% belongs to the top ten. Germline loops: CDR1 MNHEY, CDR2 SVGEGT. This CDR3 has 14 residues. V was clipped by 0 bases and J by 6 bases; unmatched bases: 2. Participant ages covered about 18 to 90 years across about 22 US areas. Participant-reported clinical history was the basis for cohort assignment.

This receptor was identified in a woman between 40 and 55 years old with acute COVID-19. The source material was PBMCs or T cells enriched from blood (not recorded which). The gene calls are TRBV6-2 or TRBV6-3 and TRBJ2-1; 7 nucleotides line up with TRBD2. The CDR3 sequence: CASSYSRTSNEQFF. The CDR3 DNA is TGTGCCAGCAGTTACTCGAGGACTAGCAATGAGCAGTTCTTC.